What follows are 18 T cell receptor beta chains derived from one specimen sequenced in a study of vaccination and CD4 T cells after COVID-19. The treatment: roughly 11-day PBMC culture with coronavirus spike peptide pools or control peptides (ViraFEST assay). No antigen has been identified for these receptors. Oncomine TCR Beta short-read sequencing was applied to DNA from cultured CD4+ T cells. MiXCR, applied by TCRdb to the PCR reads, yields one record per CDR3 protein. Of over 15,000 distinct CDR3 sequences listed, under 65% were seen once; the top ten hold 3% to 4.5%. Sample: CD4+ T cells from blood, cultured in vitro, taken before SARS-CoV-2 vaccination. These receptors were taken from a human donor who had recovered from COVID-19.

The chain joins TRBV12-3 or TRBV12-4 to TRBJ1-5, with D possibly matching TRBD1 (5 bases). The CDR3 has 18 amino acids. Trimming took 0 bases from V and 2 from J, leaving 17 bases between them. In DNA form, the CDR3 reads TGTGCCAGCAGTTTAGCAGACTGGATTAGGGGCGGCAATCAGCCCCAGCATTTT. Residues: CASSLADWIRGGNQPQHF.

A single count supports this clonotype. The J gene is TRBJ1-1, the V gene TRBV20-1; maybe TRBD1 (5 bases). V dropped 8 bases and J dropped 0 bases, with 16 bases sitting between them. The CDR3 extends over 14 amino acids. Germline CDR1 reads DFQATT; CDR2 reads SNEGSKA (reference sequence). The CDR3 nucleotides are TGCAGTATCTTCCGAGGACAAGTGAACACTGAAGCTTTCTTT. Its protein product is CSIFRGQVNTEAFF.

The rearrangement uses TRBV6-1 and TRBJ1-5; tentatively, D is TRBD1 (6 bases). Trimming cost V 8 bases and J 7 bases, with 21 bases left between them. CDR1 and CDR2 (germline): MNHNS, SASEGT. The CDR3 runs 15 residues. CDR3 nucleotides: TGTGCCAGCGGGCGGATACAGGGCGATGGGCAGCCCCAGCATTTT. Protein product: CASGRIQGDGQPQHF.

The rearrangement links TRBV19 to TRBJ1-5; tentative D call: TRBD1 (5 bases). This CDR3 comprises 16 residues. V was shortened by 2 bases and J by 1 base, with 12 bases between the two germline ends. Germline V gene data show CDR1 as LNHDA and CDR2 as SQIVND (reference sequence). The CDR3 reads CASSILLQGSNQPQHF. The CDR3 DNA is TGTGCCAGTAGTATACTTCTTCAGGGAAGCAATCAGCCCCAGCATTTT.

This rearrangement joins TRBV7-9 to TRBJ2-3, with TRBD2 matching over 12 bases. This CDR3 region has 16 residues. CDR1 and CDR2 from the germline V gene are SEHNR and FQNEAQ (reference sequence). V trimming: 5 bases; J trimming: 0 bases; junction bases outside the gene matches: 3. The CDR3 DNA reads as TGTGCCAGCAGCCAGACTAGCGGGAGTAGCACAGATACGCAGTATTTT. Protein: CASSQTSGSSTDTQYF.

The V call is TRBV12-1, the J call TRBJ1-2; the table assigns TRBD1, which was not confirmed against the DNA. TRBV12-1 constitutes a pseudogene. The CDR3 is 13 amino acids. CDR3 DNA: TGTGCCAGCAGCTCCCAGGGTTACCGGGGCTACACCTTC. It translates to CASSSQGYRGYTF.

This chain joins TRBV2 and TRBJ2-3; TRBD2 matches at 10 bases. CDR3 length: 16 amino acids. J lost 6 bases, V lost 4 bases, and 10 bases had no gene match. Germline V gene lookup returns CDR1 SNHLY and CDR2 FYNNEI. Here the CDR3 DNA reads TGTGCCAGCAGTGGAGGCCGGCTAGCGGGAGCGGATACGCAGTATTTT. It specifies CASSGGRLAGADTQYF.

The rearrangement uses TRBV7-3 and TRBJ1-1; no clear D gene. The length of the CDR3 is 10 residues. V was clipped by 10 bases and J by 4 bases, with 7 bases between them. From germline, CDR1 is SGHTA and CDR2 FQGTGA. The CDR3 is CAKVSTEAFF. For the CDR3, the DNA is TGTGCCAAAGTTAGCACTGAAGCTTTCTTT.

The J gene is TRBJ1-5, the V gene TRBV19; TRBD1 aligns across 9 bases. The CDR3 loop spans 19 amino acids. Looked up from germline, CDR1 is LNHDA and CDR2 is SQIVND (reference sequence). The ends lost 0 bases at V and 0 bases at J; junction bases unmatched: 9. In DNA form, the CDR3 reads TGTGCCAGTAGTATAGATCAAGGGACAGGGTCCTATAGCAATCAGCCCCAGCATTTT. Translated: CASSIDQGTGSYSNQPQHF.

The chain has TRBV30 and TRBJ1-6; tentative D call: TRBD1 (5 bases). The ends were cut back, 1 base at V and 0 bases at J, with 10 bases in the middle. This CDR3 has 16 residues. Germline V gene data show CDR1 as GTSNPN and CDR2 as SVGIG (reference sequence). CDR3 sequence: CAWSATQDSYNSPLHF. CDR3 in DNA: TGTGCCTGGAGTGCCACACAGGACTCCTATAATTCACCCCTCCACTTT. The full variable domain, rest sourced from reference TRBV30 and TRBJ1-6, is SQTIHQWPATLVQPVGSPLSLECTVEGTSNPNLYWYRQAAGRGLQLLFYSVGIGQISSEVPQNLSASRPQDRQFILSSKKLLLSDSGFYLCAWSATQDSYNSPLHFGNGTRLTVT.

This clonotype came up once. CDR3 loop: CAISDRDYNEQFF. The CDR3 DNA follows: TGTGCCATCAGCGACAGGGATTACAATGAGCAGTTCTTC. The chain uses TRBV10-3 and TRBJ2-1; 7 nucleotides align to TRBD1. The CDR3 runs to 13 residues. The junction had 3 bases not matched to a gene; V was cut back by 6 bases and J by 4 bases. Looked up from germline, CDR1 is ENHRY and CDR2 is SYGVKD.

The chain combines TRBV11-3 with TRBJ2-5, with D possibly TRBD2 on 6 matching bases. Germline V gene lookup returns CDR1 SGHNT and CDR2 YENEEA. This CDR3 spans 14 amino acids. Deletions cut 0 bases from V and 2 bases from J, with 7 bases between. The CDR3 DNA follows: TGTGCCAGCAGCTTAGATGGAGGGCAAGAGACCCAGTACTTC. Protein: CASSLDGGQETQYF.

The gene calls are TRBV7-6 and TRBJ1-1, with TRBD1 matching over 7 bases. CDR3 length: 16 amino acids. Looked up from germline, CDR1 is SGHVS and CDR2 is FNYEAQ. V shed 1 base, J shed 1 base, and the junction held 6 bases outside the gene matches. This CDR3 reads CASSLGGNRGNTEAFF. In nucleotides, the CDR3 is TGTGCCAGCAGCTTAGGCGGGAACAGGGGGAACACTGAAGCTTTCTTT.

The chain links TRBV5-4 to TRBJ2-7; 8 bases match TRBD2. This CDR3 spans 15 amino acids. The germline gives CDR1 SGHNT, CDR2 YYREEE (reference sequence). V lost 0 bases and J lost 3; bases outside the gene matches: 5. CDR3 bases: TGTGCCAGCAGCTTGGAGGTAGGGACTAGCTACGAGCAGTACTTC. Encoded protein: CASSLEVGTSYEQYF.

In its sample, this clonotype was seen a few times. The genes are TRBV7-2 and TRBJ1-1; no clear D gene. This CDR3 has 12 amino acids. CDR1 SGHTA and CDR2 FQGNSA come from the germline V gene. V was cut by 2 bases and J by 8 bases, with 9 bases left in between. The CDR3 nucleotides read TGTGCCAGCAGCTTATCACGAGGGGAAGCTTTCTTT. Its protein is CASSLSRGEAFF.

This clonotype was observed a handful of times. The V and J genes are TRBV19 and TRBJ2-5; tentative D call: TRBD2 (6 bases). This CDR3 spans 13 amino acids. The germline V gene encodes CDR1 LNHDA and CDR2 SQIVND (reference sequence). Between the trimmed V and J ends, which lost 5 bases and 13 bases, there was a span of 20 bases. The chain's CDR3 is CASSAGLPDVPYF. DNA of the CDR3: TGTGCCAGTAGTGCGGGGTTGCCGGACGTCCCGTACTTC.

This chain connects TRBV7-9 to TRBJ1-3; D is undetermined. V gave up 4 bases and J gave up 5 bases, with 9 bases separating them. Germline CDR1 SEHNR, CDR2 FQNEAQ (reference sequence). CDR3 length: 13 amino acids. The CDR3 nucleotides read TGTGCCAGCAGCTCGGCGCGCCGAAACACCATATATTTT. It codes for CASSSARRNTIYF.

In this sample, this clonotype turned up a few times. The V gene is TRBV29-1, the J gene TRBJ1-1, with TRBD1 identical over 7 bases. The CDR3 is 13 residues long. Germline loops: CDR1 SQVTM, CDR2 ANQGSEA. V shed 4 bases and J 6 bases; nucleotides not matched to a gene: 8. CDR3 in DNA: TGCAGCGTTGGTGGGCAGGGGGAGGCTGAAGCTTTCTTT. It translates to CSVGGQGEAEAFF.